This TCR beta chain stems from a study of cytomegalovirus exposure and HLA in healthy donors. Findings and caveats of the study: Earlier analysis found most TCR beta V segments productive about 87% or about 30% of the time. Most CMV-associated TCR beta chains were later found to appear HLA-restricted.

Of note for this clone: Its specificity is unknown.

PCR primers comprised 60 Vbeta and 13 Jbeta primers. In the authors' methods: Unique TCR beta chains totaled around 86 million in a later count, with about 11 million of them shared. Only in-frame clones appear in the TCRdb table, and some are missing; sequencing was by immunoSEQ multiplex PCR. V and J calls and clone size are given by that table; D and trimming were obtained from the DNA. The table shows some 130,000 clones, with around four fifths occurring only once. The CDR3 spans 14 residues. Per germline, CDR1 MDHEN and CDR2 SYDVKM. V dropped 6 bases and J dropped 6; count of bases not matched to a gene: 7.

The rearrangement links TRBV28 to TRBJ1-5; 8 bases agree with TRBD1. The sample consisted of PBMCs. The TCR originated in a man aged 35-49 years in good health and CMV-seronegative. The CDR3 coding sequence is TGTGCCAGCAGCCGACAGGGGATCAGTCAGCCCCAGCATTTT. This translates into CASSRQGISQPQHF.